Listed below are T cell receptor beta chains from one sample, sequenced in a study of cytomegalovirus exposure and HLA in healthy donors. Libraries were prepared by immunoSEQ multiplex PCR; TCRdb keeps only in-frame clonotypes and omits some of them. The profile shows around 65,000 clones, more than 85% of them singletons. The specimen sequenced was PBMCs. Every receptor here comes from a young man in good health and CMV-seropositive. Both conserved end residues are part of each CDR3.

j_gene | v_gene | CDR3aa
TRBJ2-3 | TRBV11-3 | CASSLGHFTDTQYF
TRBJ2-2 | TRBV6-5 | CASSYSGELTGELFF
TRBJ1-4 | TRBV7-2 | CASSPIRTQGLGGNEKLFF
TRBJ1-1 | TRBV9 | CASSPRGDRVNTEAFF
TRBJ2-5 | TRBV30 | CAWGYRGRPVQETQYF
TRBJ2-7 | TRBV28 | CASRPPASGSREQYF
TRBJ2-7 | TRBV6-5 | CASSYNSYEQYF
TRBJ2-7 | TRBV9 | CASSLAEGFSYEQYF
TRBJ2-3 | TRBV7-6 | CASSPQRPNRGRVHTDTQYF
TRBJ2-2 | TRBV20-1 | CSAMERAKLFF
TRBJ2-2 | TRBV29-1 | CSVEDGRQGDSGELFF
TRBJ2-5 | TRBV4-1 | CASRQTSGRVLETQYF
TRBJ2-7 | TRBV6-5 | CASRYSGRYEQYF
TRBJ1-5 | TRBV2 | CASSVSRDRFPYSNQPQHF
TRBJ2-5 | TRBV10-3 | CATQREGGETQYF
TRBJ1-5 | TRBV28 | CASSLSGTGIQPQHF
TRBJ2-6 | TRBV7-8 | CASRTRDSYSGANVLTF
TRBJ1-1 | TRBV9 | CASREGQGVSEAFF
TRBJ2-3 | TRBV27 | CASSSAGGSTDTQYF
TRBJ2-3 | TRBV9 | CASSGGTVSTDTQYF
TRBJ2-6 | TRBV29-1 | CSVSSGTATFPGANVLTF
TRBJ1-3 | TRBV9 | CASSVEHRGSGNTIYF
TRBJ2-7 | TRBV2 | CASTMIGGGEQYF
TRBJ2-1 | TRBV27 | CASMASGRHEQFF
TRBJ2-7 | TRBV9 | CASSATLHGTYEQYF
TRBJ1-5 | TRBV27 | CASSLLGQGANQPQHF
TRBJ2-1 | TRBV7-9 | CASSSERRESREQFF
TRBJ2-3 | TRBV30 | CAWSTLEFKLPHNADTQYF
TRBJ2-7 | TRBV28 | CASRLAGDSYEQYF
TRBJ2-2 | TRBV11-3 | CASSSSRGTGELFF
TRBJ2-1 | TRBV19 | CASSRRLAGRGYNEQFF
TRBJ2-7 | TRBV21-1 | CASSHDGRYHSYEQYF
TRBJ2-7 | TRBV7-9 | CASSDRVTYEQYF
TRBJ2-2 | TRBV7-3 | CASSHGTSGSPGELFF
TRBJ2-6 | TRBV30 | CAWSVTGSFSGANVLTF
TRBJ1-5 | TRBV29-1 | CSVGKRDSNQPQHF
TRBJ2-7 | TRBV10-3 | CAISEVRGLATNSYEQYF
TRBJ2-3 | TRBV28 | CASSSSGAPSTDTQYF
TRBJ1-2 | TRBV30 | CAWSPGVTYGYTF
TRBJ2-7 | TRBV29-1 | CSVSASGQSSYEQYF
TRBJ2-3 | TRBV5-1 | CASSLPRGGDTQYF
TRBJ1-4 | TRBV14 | CASSQEFGGGEKLFF
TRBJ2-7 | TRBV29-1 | CSVESTGGGSDEQYF
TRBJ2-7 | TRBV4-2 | CASSQYLVAGSHEQYF